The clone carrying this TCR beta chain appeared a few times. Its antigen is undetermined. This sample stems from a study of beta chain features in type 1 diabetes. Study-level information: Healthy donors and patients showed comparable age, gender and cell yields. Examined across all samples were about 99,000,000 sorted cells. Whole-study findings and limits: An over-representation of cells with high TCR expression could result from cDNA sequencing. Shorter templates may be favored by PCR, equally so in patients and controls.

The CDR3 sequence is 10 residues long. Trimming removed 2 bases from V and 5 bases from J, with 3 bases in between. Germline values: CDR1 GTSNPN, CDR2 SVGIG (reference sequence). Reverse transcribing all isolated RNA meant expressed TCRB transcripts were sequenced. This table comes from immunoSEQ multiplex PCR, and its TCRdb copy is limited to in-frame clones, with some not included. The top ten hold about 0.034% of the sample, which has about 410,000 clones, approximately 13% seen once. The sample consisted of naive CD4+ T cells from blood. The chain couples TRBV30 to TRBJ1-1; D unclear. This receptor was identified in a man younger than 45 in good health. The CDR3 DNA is TGTGCCTGGAGTAGGACTGAAGCTTTCTTT. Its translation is CAWSRTEAFF.